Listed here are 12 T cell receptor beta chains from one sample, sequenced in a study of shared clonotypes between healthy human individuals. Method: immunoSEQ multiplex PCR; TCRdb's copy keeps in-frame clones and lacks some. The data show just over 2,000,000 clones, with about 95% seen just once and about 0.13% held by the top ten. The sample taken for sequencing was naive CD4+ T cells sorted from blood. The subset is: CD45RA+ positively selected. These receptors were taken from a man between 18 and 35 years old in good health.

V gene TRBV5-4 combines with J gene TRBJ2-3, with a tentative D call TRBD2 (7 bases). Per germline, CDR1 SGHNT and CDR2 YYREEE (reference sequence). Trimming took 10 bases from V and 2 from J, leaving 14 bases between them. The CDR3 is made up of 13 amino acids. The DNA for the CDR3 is TGTGCCTCCTACAGGGACTACACAGATACGCAGTATTTT. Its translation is CASYRDYTDTQYF.

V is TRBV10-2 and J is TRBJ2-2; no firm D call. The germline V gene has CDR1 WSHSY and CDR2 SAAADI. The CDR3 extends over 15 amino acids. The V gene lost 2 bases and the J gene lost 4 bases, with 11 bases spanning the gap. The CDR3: CASSEIGMGTGELFF. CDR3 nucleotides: TGCGCCAGCAGTGAGATTGGTATGGGCACCGGGGAGCTGTTTTTT.

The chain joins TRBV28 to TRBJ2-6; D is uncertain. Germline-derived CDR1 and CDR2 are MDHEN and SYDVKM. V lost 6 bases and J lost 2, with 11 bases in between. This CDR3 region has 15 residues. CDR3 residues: CASSAPGPGANVLTF. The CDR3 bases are TGTGCCAGCAGCGCTCCGGGCCCTGGGGCCAACGTCCTGACTTTC.

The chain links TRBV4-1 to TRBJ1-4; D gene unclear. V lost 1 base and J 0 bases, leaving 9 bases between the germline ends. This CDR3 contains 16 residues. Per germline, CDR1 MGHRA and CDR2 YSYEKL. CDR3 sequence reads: CASSQVPLATNEKLFF. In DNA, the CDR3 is TGCGCCAGCAGCCAAGTGCCACTTGCAACTAATGAAAAACTGTTTTTT.

The DNA of the CDR3 is TGCGCCAGCAGCTTGGAGGCAGGGGGTGTTGATGGCTACACCTTC. It is translated as CASSLEAGGVDGYTF. The rearrangement joins TRBV5-1 to TRBJ1-2, with 7 nucleotides matching TRBD1. Germline CDR1 SGHRS, CDR2 YFSETQ. The J segment lost 6 bases and the V segment lost 0 bases, leaving 8 bases of the junction unmatched. The CDR3 sequence is 15 residues long.

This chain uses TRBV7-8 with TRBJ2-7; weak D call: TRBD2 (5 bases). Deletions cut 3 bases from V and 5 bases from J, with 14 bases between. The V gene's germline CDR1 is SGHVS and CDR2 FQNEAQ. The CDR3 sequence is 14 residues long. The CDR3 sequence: CASSFRGLPDEQYF. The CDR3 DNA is TGTGCCAGCAGCTTTAGAGGACTCCCCGACGAGCAGTACTTC.

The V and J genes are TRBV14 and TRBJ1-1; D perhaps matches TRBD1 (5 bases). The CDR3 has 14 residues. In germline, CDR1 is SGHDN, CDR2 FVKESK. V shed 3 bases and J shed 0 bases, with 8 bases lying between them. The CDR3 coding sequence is TGTGCCAGCAGCCAGGGGCTATTGAACACTGAAGCTTTCTTT. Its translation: CASSQGLLNTEAFF.

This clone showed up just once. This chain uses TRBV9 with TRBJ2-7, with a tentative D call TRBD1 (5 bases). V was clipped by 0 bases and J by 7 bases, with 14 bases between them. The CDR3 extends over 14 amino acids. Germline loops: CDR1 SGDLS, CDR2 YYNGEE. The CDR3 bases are TGTGCCAGCAGCGTAGGGGGCCTCATTGGGGAGCAGTACTTC. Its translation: CASSVGGLIGEQYF.

CDR3 residues: CASSLGAGRDIQYF. The CDR3, as DNA: TGTGCCAGCAGCTTAGGGGCAGGGCGGGACATTCAGTACTTC. The V call is TRBV11-2, the J call TRBJ2-4; D may match TRBD1 or TRBD2 (5 bases each). Germline-derived CDR1 and CDR2 are SGHAT and FQNNGV. Trimming removed 1 base at V and 8 bases at J, with 12 bases between. The CDR3 runs to 14 residues.

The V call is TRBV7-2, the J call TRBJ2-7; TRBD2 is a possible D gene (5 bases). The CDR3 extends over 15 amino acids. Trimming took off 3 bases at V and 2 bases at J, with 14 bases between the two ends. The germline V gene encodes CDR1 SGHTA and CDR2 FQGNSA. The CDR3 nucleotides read TGTGCCAGCAGCTTTCATGGCGGGTTAACCTACGAGCAGTACTTC. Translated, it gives CASSFHGGLTYEQYF.

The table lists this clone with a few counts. In DNA form, the CDR3 reads TGTGCCAGCAGTGAAACAGAGAACACTGAAGCTTTCTTT. As protein: CASSETENTEAFF. The V call is TRBV6-5, the J call TRBJ1-1, with unresolved D. CDR1 is MNHEY, CDR2 SVGAGI, per germline. This CDR3 has 13 residues. Trimming left V 5 bases short and J 1 base short, with 8 bases between.

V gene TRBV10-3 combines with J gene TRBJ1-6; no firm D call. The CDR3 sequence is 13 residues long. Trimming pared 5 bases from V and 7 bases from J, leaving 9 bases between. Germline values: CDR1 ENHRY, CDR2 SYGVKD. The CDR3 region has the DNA TGTGCCATCAGTCCTAATCAGAATTCACCCCTCCACTTT. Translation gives CAISPNQNSPLHF.